Listed below are T cell receptor beta chains from one sample, sequenced in a study of OX40 agonist ivuxolimab in advanced cancers. Libraries were prepared by immunoSEQ multiplex PCR; TCRdb keeps only in-frame clonotypes and omits some of them. This table holds approximately 76,000 clones, 92% found once. The sequences come from CD4+ or CD8+ T cells sorted from blood, collected in a trial of the OX40 agonist ivuxolimab. These receptors were taken from an adult with an advanced solid tumor such as melanoma, head and neck, liver or kidney cancer. Both conserved end residues are part of each CDR3. The order of the fields is clone size, V gene, J gene, D gene, CDR3 protein, CDR3 DNA. D genes are given only for firm matches. Clone size is not always given. Where it is, it says once, few, many or a class for expanded clones.

>-|TRBV7-6|TRBJ2-7|TRBD1
CASSLDRDRGQYEQYF
TGTGCCAGCAGCTTGGACCGGGACAGGGGTCAATACGAGCAGTACTTC
>-|TRBV9|TRBJ2-7|-
CASSVSSVSYEQYF
TGTGCCAGCAGCGTATCGTCCGTATCCTACGAGCAGTACTTC
>-|TRBV7-9|TRBJ1-3|TRBD1
CASSARGQVPSGNTIYF
TGTGCCAGCAGCGCCCGGGGACAGGTACCCTCTGGAAACACCATATATTTT
>-|TRBV6-1|TRBJ2-2|TRBD1
CASSRGPGELFF
TGTGCCAGCAGCAGGGGGCCCGGGGAGCTGTTTTTT
>-|TRBV5-4|TRBJ2-7|-
CASSLDAGADEQYF
TGTGCCAGCAGCTTGGACGCGGGGGCGGACGAGCAGTACTTC
>-|TRBV13|TRBJ2-3|TRBD2
CASGLNLAGGSTDTQYF
TGTGCCAGCGGCCTAAACCTAGCGGGGGGAAGCACAGATACGCAGTATTTT
>-|TRBV4-1|TRBJ2-3|-
CASSQEGLGPLPPDTQYF
TGCGCCAGCAGCCAAGAAGGGCTTGGACCCCTCCCCCCAGATACGCAGTATTTT
>-|TRBV6-5|TRBJ2-7|TRBD2
CASRLAGTYEQYF
TGTGCCAGCCGACTAGCGGGGACCTACGAGCAGTACTTC
>-|TRBV6-6|TRBJ1-2|-
CASSYSRVADYGYTF
TGTGCCAGCAGTTACTCCCGGGTAGCAGACTATGGCTACACCTTC
>-|TRBV19|TRBJ2-5|-
CASSTWKAEPRETQYF
TGTGCCAGTAGTACCTGGAAAGCTGAGCCACGGGAGACCCAGTACTTC
>-|TRBV10-1|TRBJ2-7|TRBD2
CASSDPPGTSGEQYF
TGCGCCAGCAGTGACCCCCCCGGGACTAGCGGCGAGCAGTACTTC
>once|TRBV30|TRBJ2-7|-
CAYRVPSYEQYF
TGTGCCTACAGGGTTCCCTCCTACGAGCAGTACTTC
>-|TRBV10-2|TRBJ2-3|-
CASIELGWANSTDTQYF
TGCGCCAGCATAGAACTCGGCTGGGCGAATAGCACAGATACGCAGTATTTT
>-|TRBV19|TRBJ2-7|TRBD2
CASSPVGGYYEQYF
TGTGCCAGTAGTCCCGTCGGGGGGTACTACGAGCAGTACTTC
>-|TRBV5-6|TRBJ1-1|TRBD1
CASSFGSGGNTEAFF
TGTGCCAGCAGCTTTGGATCAGGGGGCAACACTGAAGCTTTCTTT
>-|TRBV11-2|TRBJ1-1|-
CASSLVVGPGSEAFF
TGTGCCAGCAGCTTAGTGGTGGGGCCCGGCTCTGAAGCTTTCTTT
>once|TRBV4-1|TRBJ1-2|-
CASSQDWGAIYGYTF
TGCGCCAGCAGCCAAGATTGGGGGGCCATCTATGGCTACACCTTC
>-|TRBV12-5|TRBJ1-2|-
CASGPPGGGRYYGYTF
TGTGCTAGTGGACCTCCGGGGGGAGGGAGATACTATGGCTACACCTTC
>-|TRBV19|TRBJ1-2|-
CASSIRYGYGYTF
TGTGCCAGTAGTATTCGCTATGGCTATGGCTACACCTTC
>-|TRBV29-1|TRBJ1-4|TRBD1
CSATGVVSEKLFF
TGCAGCGCAACAGGGGTAGTGAGTGAAAAACTGTTTTTT
>-|TRBV13|TRBJ2-1|-
CASSHRDWVYNEQFF
TGTGCCAGCAGCCACCGGGACTGGGTCTACAATGAGCAGTTCTTC
>-|TRBV4-2|TRBJ1-5|-
CASSQVQGNQPQHF
TGTGCCAGCAGCCAAGTACAGGGAAATCAGCCCCAGCATTTT
>-|TRBV30|TRBJ1-5|TRBD1
CAWSTPGQGYSNQPQHF
TGTGCCTGGAGTACCCCGGGACAGGGATATAGCAATCAGCCCCAGCATTTT
>-|TRBV19|TRBJ1-1|TRBD1
CASRPKAGTGGWGTEAFF
TGTGCCAGTAGACCGAAAGCCGGGACAGGGGGTTGGGGCACTGAAGCTTTCTTT
>-|TRBV7-9|TRBJ2-7|TRBD1
CASSQGQGAPWDEQYF
TGTGCCAGCAGCCAAGGTCAGGGGGCCCCATGGGACGAGCAGTACTTC
>-|TRBV4-1|TRBJ2-7|-
CASSQEPGLLGGEQYF
TGCGCCAGCAGCCAAGAGCCGGGCCTCCTAGGGGGCGAGCAGTACTTC
>-|TRBV12-5|TRBJ1-5|-
CASGPEGHQPQHF
TGTGCTAGTGGACCCGAGGGGCACCAGCCCCAGCATTTT
>-|TRBV30|TRBJ2-3|TRBD1
CAWSGTGLTDTQYF
TGTGCCTGGAGTGGGACAGGGTTGACAGATACGCAGTATTTT
>-|TRBV11-2|TRBJ2-7|-
CASSLGANGQLNAVQYF
TGTGCCAGCAGCTTAGGGGCGAATGGGCAGTTAAACGCTGTGCAGTACTTC
>-|TRBV7-6|TRBJ2-1|-
CASSLEVYATMTYNEQFF
TGTGCCAGCAGCTTAGAGGTATACGCTACCATGACCTACAATGAGCAGTTCTTC
>once|TRBV10-2|TRBJ2-5|-
CASTDRVETQYF
TGCGCCAGCACGGACAGAGTGGAGACCCAGTACTTC
>once|TRBV14|TRBJ1-4|-
CASSQLPGSPNEKLFF
TGTGCCAGCAGCCAGCTCCCCGGGTCCCCTAATGAAAAACTGTTTTTT
>-|TRBV9|TRBJ2-7|TRBD2
CASSVGTSGAYEQYF
TGTGCCAGCAGCGTAGGGACTAGCGGGGCCTACGAGCAGTACTTC
>-|TRBV7-9|TRBJ2-1|-
CASSGGANNEQFF
TGTGCCAGCAGCGGGGGGGCTAACAATGAGCAGTTCTTC
>-|TRBV4-3|TRBJ1-1|-
CASSQAGPGTEAFF
TGCGCCAGCAGCCAAGCAGGGCCGGGCACTGAAGCTTTCTTT
>-|TRBV7-6|TRBJ2-3|-
CASSALSLGTDTQYF
TGTGCCAGCAGCGCCCTATCCCTGGGCACAGATACGCAGTATTTT
>-|TRBV27|TRBJ2-1|-
CASSSVPLSYNEQFF
TGTGCCAGCTCGTCGGTTCCTCTCTCCTACAATGAGCAGTTCTTC
>-|TRBV27|TRBJ2-5|-
CASSTIHGETQYF
TGTGCCAGCAGTACCATACATGGGGAGACCCAGTACTTC
>-|TRBV9|TRBJ2-3|-
CASSVGRVSTDTQYF
TGTGCCAGCAGCGTAGGGCGGGTAAGCACAGATACGCAGTATTTT
>-|TRBV6-1|TRBJ1-2|-
CASSDRLGRSVYGYTF
TGTGCCAGCAGTGACCGCCTAGGGCGGTCCGTCTATGGCTACACCTTC
>-|TRBV7-9|TRBJ2-5|-
CASSPGEGGALGTQYF
TGTGCCAGCAGCCCGGGGGAAGGAGGGGCTTTAGGCACCCAGTACTTC
>-|TRBV2|TRBJ2-7|-
CASTRESYEQYF
TGTGCTAGTACAAGGGAGTCCTACGAGCAGTACTTC
>-|TRBV5-3|TRBJ2-2|-
CASHLEAGLYTGELFF
TGTGCCAGCCACTTAGAGGCGGGACTGTACACCGGGGAGCTGTTTTTT
>-|TRBV4-1|TRBJ2-7|-
CASSHRGYEQYF
TGCGCCAGCAGCCATCGGGGCTACGAGCAGTACTTC
>once|TRBV6-5|TRBJ1-5|-
CASRPSDSNQPQHF
TGTGCCAGCAGACCTTCGGATAGCAATCAGCCCCAGCATTTT
>-|TRBV9|TRBJ1-1|-
CASSVGIANTEAFF
TGTGCCAGCAGCGTAGGTATCGCGAACACTGAAGCTTTCTTT